Listed here are 31 T cell receptor beta chains from one sample, sequenced in a study of blood T cell repertoires in COVID-19 (dated by TCRdb to the early 2020s). The library relied on the immunoSEQ multiplex PCR assay. Held by TCRdb, this immuneACCESS table contains in-frame sequences only and omits some clones. Under half of the omission traces to an unresolved V gene where checked; the cause of the rest is unknown. In this sample the table shows roughly 100,000 clones, approximately 81% of which occur a single time. Together, the top ten hold about 1.8% of the sample. Specimen: peripheral blood. Source of these receptors: a woman between 65 and 79 years old with active or convalescent COVID-19.

This chain joins TRBV5-1 and TRBJ2-7, with 7 bases identical to TRBD1. After removal of 2 bases from V and 5 bases from J, the junction contained 10 bases not matched to a gene. The germline V gene has CDR1 SGHRS and CDR2 YFSETQ. The CDR3 sequence is 15 residues long. CDR3 amino acids: CASSFTDRAINEQYF. CDR3 coding DNA: TGCGCCAGCAGCTTCACCGACAGGGCTATTAACGAGCAGTACTTC.

This CDR3 is CASSQEHRATDTQYF. As DNA, the CDR3 is TGTGCCAGCAGCCAAGAGCACAGAGCCACAGATACGCAGTATTTT. V and J are TRBV14 and TRBJ2-3; D not certain. The germline V gene encodes CDR1 SGHDN and CDR2 FVKESK. With 0 bases removed from V and 2 bases from J, the gap between germline ends came to 9 bases. CDR3 size: 15 residues.

The chain recombines TRBV18 with TRBJ2-7, with D possibly being TRBD1 (5 bases). In germline, CDR1 is KGHSH, CDR2 LQKENI. Trimming removed 2 bases at V and 3 bases at J, with 11 bases between. This CDR3 spans 14 amino acids. The CDR3 spells CASSPLAQDYEQYF. CDR3 nucleotide sequence: TGTGCCAGCTCACCATTGGCACAGGACTACGAGCAGTACTTC.

The rearrangement joins TRBV24-1 to TRBJ2-2, with a possible D match to TRBD2 (7 bases). This CDR3 contains 16 residues. Trimming pared 5 bases from V and 0 bases from J, leaving 12 bases between. Looked up from germline, CDR1 is KGHDR and CDR2 is SFDVKD. DNA of the CDR3: TGTGCCACCAGTGTGTCGGGGGGCACGAACACCGGGGAGCTGTTTTTT. Residues: CATSVSGGTNTGELFF.

In its sample, this clone was seen once. The chain combines TRBV3-1 (or the pseudogene TRBV3-2) with TRBJ2-5, with 10 bases that match TRBD2. With V trimmed by 1 base and J by 4 bases, 15 bases remained unmatched. The CDR3 totals 19 residues. Per germline, CDR1 LGHDT and CDR2 YNNKEL (reference sequence). The CDR3 DNA reads as TGTGCCAGCAGCCAAGGACTAAGCGGGGGGGCCGGGGTTGGAGAGACCCAGTACTTC. Translation: CASSQGLSGGAGVGETQYF.

On this clone: At one boundary the junction diverges from the germline segment, which might be a read error. The chain is built from TRBV7-2 and TRBJ2-3; 10 positions match TRBD1. This CDR3 has 14 residues. Germline V lookup: CDR1 SGHTA, CDR2 FQGNSA. The CDR3 reads CASSYQFWDRGTVF. In DNA form, the CDR3 reads TGTGCCAGCAGCTACCAGTTCTGGGACAGGGGCACCGTTTTT.

This chain connects TRBV7-8 to TRBJ2-5; D perhaps matches TRBD1 (5 bases). Germline assignment: CDR1 SGHVS and CDR2 FQNEAQ. Trimming removed 4 bases at V and 5 bases at J, with 20 bases between. CDR3 length: 16 residues. CDR3 nucleotide sequence: TGTGCCAGCAGCTCTTTAAACTTTGGGGCTGGGGAGACCCAGTACTTC. Translating it yields CASSSLNFGAGETQYF.

CDR3: CASSHGGVLGGYEQYF. The CDR3, as DNA: TGTGCCAGCAGCCACGGAGGGGTGTTGGGTGGGTACGAGCAGTACTTC. V usage is TRBV14 and J usage is TRBJ2-7, with TRBD2 as a possible D gene (6 bases). This CDR3 spans 16 amino acids. The germline V and J ends were trimmed by 3 bases and 4 bases, with 19 bases remaining between them. Germline CDR1 SGHDN, CDR2 FVKESK.

This clone has a single count. The chain employs TRBV13 and TRBJ2-5; TRBD2 agrees at 13 bases. The germline gives CDR1 PRHDT, CDR2 FYEKMQ (reference sequence). The CDR3 totals 17 residues. V shed 3 bases, J shed 3 bases, and the junction held 7 bases outside the gene matches. This chain's CDR3 is CASSFGLAGVPEETQYF. The CDR3 DNA follows: TGTGCCAGCAGCTTTGGACTAGCGGGAGTTCCCGAAGAGACCCAGTACTTC.

The V call is TRBV28, the J call TRBJ2-7; TRBD1 might be the D (5 bases). The CDR3 is 12 residues long. Per the germline V gene, CDR1 is MDHEN and CDR2 is SYDVKM. Trimming stripped 6 bases from V and 7 bases from J, with 13 bases between. This CDR3 reads CASRPPKGEQYF. CDR3 in DNA: TGTGCCAGCAGACCACCTAAGGGGGAGCAGTACTTC.

The V and J genes are TRBV7-2 and TRBJ1-6; tentative D call: TRBD1 (5 bases). Between the trimmed V and J ends, which lost 5 bases and 8 bases, there was a span of 16 bases. The CDR3 consists of 15 residues. From germline, CDR1 is SGHTA and CDR2 FQGNSA. The CDR3: CASSLRSGGDSPLHF. CDR3 sequence (DNA): TGTGCCAGCAGCCTGAGATCGGGAGGGGATTCACCCCTCCACTTT.

V usage is TRBV19 and J usage is TRBJ2-5, with a tentative D call TRBD2 (5 bases). Germline assignment: CDR1 LNHDA and CDR2 SQIVND (reference sequence). Trimming took off 3 bases at V and 1 base at J, with 9 bases between the two ends. The CDR3 has 14 amino acids. The CDR3: CASSIGSGQETQYF. The CDR3 nucleotides read TGTGCCAGTAGTATTGGGAGCGGCCAAGAGACCCAGTACTTC. Variable domain in full (rest from reference TRBV19 and TRBJ2-5): DGGITQSPKYLFRKEGQNVTLSCEQNLNHDAMYWYRQDPGQGLRLIYYSQIVNDFQKGDIAEGYSVSREKKESFPLTVTSAQKNPTAFYLCASSIGSGQETQYFGPGTRLLVL.

J is TRBJ2-3 and V is TRBV4-3; no clear D. Trimming stripped 1 base from V and 2 bases from J, with 4 bases between. This CDR3 is 13 amino acids long. CDR1 and CDR2 from the germline V gene are LGHNA and YSLEER. The CDR3 DNA sequence: TGCGCCAGCAGCCAAGCCCTCACAGATACGCAGTATTTT. Translated: CASSQALTDTQYF.

This chain joins TRBV24-1 and TRBJ2-2; 11 positions agree with TRBD1. This CDR3 is 16 amino acids long. The J segment lost 7 bases and the V segment lost 9 bases, leaving 12 bases of the junction unmatched. Germline CDR1 reads KGHDR; CDR2 reads SFDVKD. The CDR3 reads CATSRTGTGGIGELFF. CDR3 coding DNA: TGTGCCACCTCCCGGACCGGGACAGGGGGTATCGGGGAGCTGTTTTTT.

The V and J genes are TRBV19 and TRBJ1-5, with 7 bases identical to TRBD1. The ends lost 5 bases at V and 5 bases at J; junction bases unmatched: 3. CDR3 length: 13 amino acids. Germline CDR1 reads LNHDA; CDR2 reads SQIVND (reference sequence). CDR3 loop: CASSHTGDQPQHF. The CDR3 DNA is TGTGCCAGTAGTCATACAGGGGATCAGCCCCAGCATTTT.

This clone was recorded only once. This chain joins TRBV18 and TRBJ1-3, with D possibly being TRBD1 (5 bases). V shed 2 bases and J shed 8 bases, with 7 bases lying between them. From germline, CDR1 is KGHSH and CDR2 LQKENI. The CDR3 extends over 12 amino acids. CDR3 in amino acids: CASSPGGDTIYF. Written as DNA, the CDR3 is TGTGCCAGCTCACCAGGGGGGGACACCATATATTTT.

This clone has just one count. This rearrangement joins TRBV5-1 to TRBJ2-1; unclear D gene. Germline V gene sequence: CDR1 SGHRS, CDR2 YFSETQ. CDR3 size: 14 residues. V was clipped by 2 bases and J by 8 bases, with 14 bases between them. The CDR3 DNA follows: TGCGCCAGCAGCTTTGGGCCCCCACTCGATGAGCAGTTCTTC. It encodes CASSFGPPLDEQFF.

In DNA, the CDR3 is TGCGCCAGCAGCCCCGGAGGTGGAGTGAACACTGAAGCTTTCTTT. Amino acid sequence: CASSPGGGVNTEAFF. This chain connects TRBV5-1 to TRBJ1-1; no firm D call. In germline, CDR1 is SGHRS, CDR2 YFSETQ. CDR3 size: 15 residues. Trimming pared 4 bases from V and 0 bases from J, leaving 13 bases between.

The chain links TRBV7-8 to TRBJ1-2, with D unclear. The V gene's germline CDR1 is SGHVS and CDR2 FQNEAQ. V was shortened by 3 bases and J by 3 bases, with 11 bases between the two germline ends. This CDR3 comprises 14 residues. CDR3 in DNA: TGTGCCAGCAGCTTGGGGAGAGGAGACTATGGCTACACCTTC. This encodes CASSLGRGDYGYTF. The full variable domain, completed using reference TRBV7-8 and TRBJ1-2, is GAGVSQSPRYKVAKRGQDVALRCDPISGHVSLFWYQQALGQGPEFLTYFQNEAQLDKSGLPSDRFFAERPEGSVSTLKIQRTQQEDSAVYLCASSLGRGDYGYTFGSGTRLTVV.

This clone has only a few counts. The chain uses TRBV7-2 and TRBJ1-2, with 7 positions matching TRBD1. This CDR3 is 13 amino acids long. Germline lookup yields CDR1 SGHTA and CDR2 FQGNSA. V lost 2 bases, J lost 6 bases, and 3 bases stayed unmatched. This chain's CDR3 is CASSLRDSHGYTF. The DNA for the CDR3 is TGTGCCAGCAGCTTACGGGACAGCCATGGCTACACCTTC.

This chain joins TRBV5-1 and TRBJ2-3; tentatively, D is TRBD1 (6 bases). The V end was cut by 9 bases, the J end by 0 bases, with 20 bases between. There are 16 residues in the CDR3. CDR1 and CDR2 (germline): SGHRS, YFSETQ. CDR3 DNA: TGCGCCACCGGACTCTCAGGGGTTACTAGCACAGATACGCAGTATTTT. Translating gives CATGLSGVTSTDTQYF.

This clone has only one observation. This rearrangement joins TRBV5-1 to TRBJ1-6; no clear D gene. V was pared by 0 bases and J by 13 bases, with 20 bases between. The germline gives CDR1 SGHRS, CDR2 YFSETQ. The CDR3 is 16 amino acids. The CDR3 protein is CASSLDSAGWTMPLHF. The DNA of the CDR3 is TGCGCCAGCAGCTTGGACAGCGCGGGGTGGACGATGCCCCTCCACTTT.

V gene TRBV3-1 (or the pseudogene TRBV3-2) combines with J gene TRBJ2-7, with 8 nucleotides matching TRBD1. The CDR3 covers 15 residues. J lost 6 bases, V lost 4 bases, and 11 bases had no gene match. Germline loops: CDR1 LGHDT, CDR2 YNNKEL (reference sequence). The DNA for the CDR3 is TGTGCCAGCAGCCGCTTGACAGGGGCTTCCGGCGAGCAGTACTTC. Its protein product is CASSRLTGASGEQYF.

V and J are TRBV4-2 and TRBJ2-4; 8 nucleotides line up with TRBD2. V lost 3 bases to trimming and J lost 8 bases; unmatched junction nucleotides: 9. Per the germline V gene, CDR1 is LGHNA and CDR2 is YNFKEQ. The CDR3 loop spans 15 amino acids. The CDR3 DNA reads as TGTGCCAGCAGCCAGTCCGGGACTAGGGGGGACATTCAGTACTTC. Its protein is CASSQSGTRGDIQYF.

The rearrangement uses TRBV18 and TRBJ2-1, with TRBD2 identical over 11 bases. After removal of 1 base from V and 5 bases from J, the junction contained 1 base not matched to a gene. CDR1 and CDR2 from the germline V gene are KGHSH and LQKENI. This CDR3 has 15 residues. In DNA, the CDR3 is TGTGCCAGCTCACCACTAGCGGGAGGGAACAATGAGCAGTTCTTC. It specifies CASSPLAGGNNEQFF.

This chain connects TRBV7-9 to TRBJ2-5; 7 nucleotides match TRBD2. Germline V gene sequence: CDR1 SEHNR, CDR2 FQNEAQ (reference sequence). V lost 3 bases to trimming and J lost 2 bases; unmatched junction nucleotides: 12. The CDR3 contains 17 residues. The DNA for the CDR3 is TGTGCCAGCAGCTTCCAACCACTAGCGTACAGACAAGAGACCCAGTACTTC. Protein product: CASSFQPLAYRQETQYF.

The chain carries TRBV29-1 and TRBJ1-2; 8 nucleotides align to TRBD1. The CDR3 consists of 12 residues. Germline V CDR1 and CDR2: SQVTM, ANQGSEA. CDR3 coding DNA: TGCAGTGCGGGACAGGAAGGGTCTGGCTACACCTTC. The encoded protein is CSAGQEGSGYTF. Based on the CDR3 plus reference TRBV29-1 and TRBJ1-2, the full variable domain is SAVISQKPSRDICQRGTSLTIQCQVDSQVTMMFWYRQQPGQSLTLIATANQGSEATYESGFVIDKFPISRPNLTFSTLTVSNMSPEDSSIYLCSAGQEGSGYTFGSGTRLTVV.

Remarks on this clone: Additional DNA sequences in this sample encode the identical CDR3. The chain is built from TRBV11-2 and TRBJ2-1; possibly TRBD1 for D (6 bases). The CDR3 loop spans 15 amino acids. The V gene's germline CDR1 is SGHAT and CDR2 FQNNGV. V was shortened by 1 base and J by 6 bases, with 13 bases between the two germline ends. CDR3 nucleotides: TGTGCCAGCAGCTTAGGGCGGACAGAGAGCAATGAGCAGTTCTTC. Protein sequence: CASSLGRTESNEQFF.

About this clone: A junction end diverges from the germline sequence, so it may reflect a read error. The gene calls are TRBV7-7 and TRBJ2-1; D is perhaps TRBD2 (6 bases). The CDR3 length is 14 residues. CDR1 SSHAT and CDR2 FNYEAQ come from the germline V gene (reference sequence). The CDR3 reads CASSSGRGGNEQFF. The CDR3 region has the DNA TGTGCTAGCAGCTCGGGGCGTGGGGGGAATGAGCAGTTCTTC.

J is TRBJ2-1 and V is TRBV4-3, with 11 nucleotides matching TRBD2. J lost 5 bases, V lost 4 bases, and 7 bases had no gene match. CDR3 length: 16 amino acids. Germline CDR1 is LGHNA and CDR2 is YSLEER. The CDR3 is CASSPLAGGQDNEQFF. The CDR3 nucleotides read TGCGCCAGCAGCCCCCTAGCGGGAGGCCAGGACAATGAGCAGTTCTTC.

The CDR3: CAKDRGHGYTF. DNA of the CDR3: TGCGCCAAGGACAGGGGGCATGGCTACACCTTC. This chain links TRBV5-1 with TRBJ1-2; 11 bases are shared with TRBD1. Germline V gene data show CDR1 as SGHRS and CDR2 as YFSETQ. The CDR3 has 11 residues. V lost 9 bases and J lost 6; bases outside the gene matches: 1. Complete variable domain (other parts from reference TRBV5-1 and TRBJ1-2): KAGVTQTPRYLIKTRGQQVTLSCSPISGHRSVSWYQQTPGQGLQFLFEYFSETQRNKGNFPGRFSGRQFSNSRSEMNVSTLELGDSALYLCAKDRGHGYTFGSGTRLTVV.